The entry that follows covers one T cell receptor (beta chain) sequence. Its antigen is currently unknown. The data originate from a study of monozygotic twins with inflammatory bowel disease. Study results and caveats: No distinction between different T cell subtypes was possible.

This CDR3 contains 15 residues. CDR1 is SGHKS, CDR2 YYEKEE, per germline (reference sequence). The total RNA came straight from whole blood, and T cells were not sorted beforehand. TCRdb reprocessed the 5' RACE reads, keeping one entry per CDR3 protein, no DNA. The sample data list some 89,000 distinct CDR3 sequences. The material sequenced was blood. The chain couples TRBV5-5 to TRBJ1-1; without DNA, the TCRdb call of TRBD1 cannot be checked. The receptor was derived from a human donor with ulcerative colitis or Crohn's disease, or a healthy co-twin of an affected twin (not recorded which). The CDR3 loop reads CASSLVRGAGAEAFF.